Below, one T cell receptor beta chain is given with its context. Its antigen is unidentified. The entry originates in a study of T cell repertoires in cytomegalovirus infection. Via MiXCR, TCRdb re-called the reads, giving one row per CDR3 protein. The table has approximately 310,000 distinct CDR3 sequences, 20% to 25% seen once. V was pared by 2 bases and J by 5 bases, with 7 bases between. Germline CDR1 reads LGHNT; CDR2 reads FRNRAP. This CDR3 spans 13 amino acids. The TCR comes from a human donor in good health (CMV status not recorded). Some clones in this sample may be carry-over from other donors' samples. V usage is TRBV12-5 and J usage is TRBJ1-5; D uncertain. The sequenced sample was cultured PBMCs, obtained from culture after CMV antigen stimulation. The CDR3 nucleotides are TGTGCTAGTGGTTTGTCTATCTATCAGCCCCAGCATTTT. This translates into CASGLSIYQPQHF. Full variable domain (remainder filled in from reference TRBV12-5 and TRBJ1-5): DARVTQTPRHKVTEMGQEVTMRCQPILGHNTVFWYRQTMMQGLELLAYFRNRAPLDDSGMPKDRFSAEMPDATLATLKIQPSEPRDSAVYFCASGLSIYQPQHFGDGTRLSIL.